This TCR beta chain was documented in a study of cytomegalovirus exposure and HLA in healthy donors. Study observations and caveats: Researchers had no immune exposure information except CMV serostatus available.

V was shortened by 5 bases and J by 7 bases, with 11 bases between the two germline ends. There are 11 residues in the CDR3. Looked up from germline, CDR1 is GTSNPN and CDR2 is SVGIG (reference sequence). A remark on this clone: Its antigen is still unknown.

The PCR made use of 60 Vbeta and 13 Jbeta primers. The method was immunoSEQ multiplex PCR; TCRdb's version includes in-frame clones alone and lacks a portion of them. The sample includes roughly 120,000 clones. This chain connects TRBV30 to TRBJ1-2, with a possible D match to TRBD1 (5 bases). The source material was PBMCs. The receptor comes from a young man in good health and CMV-seronegative. The chain's CDR3 is CAWVAGPGYTF. The CDR3 nucleotides are TGTGCCTGGGTGGCGGGACCTGGCTACACCTTC.